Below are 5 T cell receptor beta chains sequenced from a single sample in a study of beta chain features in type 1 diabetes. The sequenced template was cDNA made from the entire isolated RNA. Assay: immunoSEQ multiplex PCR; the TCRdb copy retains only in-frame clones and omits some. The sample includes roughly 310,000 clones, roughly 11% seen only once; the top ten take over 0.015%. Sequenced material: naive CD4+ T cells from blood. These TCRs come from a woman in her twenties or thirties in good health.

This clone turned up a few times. The CDR3 region is CASSRIWLATYEQYF. For the CDR3, the DNA is TGTGCCAGCAGCCGGATTTGGTTAGCGACCTACGAGCAGTACTTC. The chain uses TRBV7-9 and TRBJ2-7, with D maybe TRBD2 (5 bases). Trimming pared 5 bases from V and 2 bases from J, leaving 16 bases between. This CDR3 spans 15 amino acids. Per the germline V gene, CDR1 is SEHNR and CDR2 is FQNEAQ (reference sequence).

DNA for the CDR3: TGTGCCACCAACAACGCGGGGCTCGGCTACACCTTC. Protein product: CATNNAGLGYTF. The chain links TRBV15 to TRBJ1-2; perhaps TRBD1 as D (5 bases). The germline V and J ends were trimmed by 7 bases and 8 bases, with 14 bases remaining between them. Germline loops: CDR1 LNHNV, CDR2 YYDKDF (reference sequence). This CDR3 has 12 amino acids.

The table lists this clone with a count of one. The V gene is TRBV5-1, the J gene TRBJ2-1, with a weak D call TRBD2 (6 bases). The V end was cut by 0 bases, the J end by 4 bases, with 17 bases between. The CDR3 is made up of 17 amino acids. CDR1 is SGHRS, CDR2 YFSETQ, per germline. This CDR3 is CASSLAVGGVGYNEQFF. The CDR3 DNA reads TGCGCCAGCAGCTTGGCCGTCGGGGGAGTAGGTTACAATGAGCAGTTCTTC.

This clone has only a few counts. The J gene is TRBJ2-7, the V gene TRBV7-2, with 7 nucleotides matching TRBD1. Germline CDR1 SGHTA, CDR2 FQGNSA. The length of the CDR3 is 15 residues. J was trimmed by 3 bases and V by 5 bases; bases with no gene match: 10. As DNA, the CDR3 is TGTGCCAGCAGCCCAGACAGGGCTTCCCACTACGAGCAGTACTTC. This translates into CASSPDRASHYEQYF.

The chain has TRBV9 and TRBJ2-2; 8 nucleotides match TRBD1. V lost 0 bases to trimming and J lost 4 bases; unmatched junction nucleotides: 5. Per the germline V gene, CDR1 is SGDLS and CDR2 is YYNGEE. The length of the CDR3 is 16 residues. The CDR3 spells CASSVVVGQGTGELFF. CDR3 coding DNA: TGTGCCAGCAGCGTAGTAGTAGGACAGGGCACCGGGGAGCTGTTTTTT. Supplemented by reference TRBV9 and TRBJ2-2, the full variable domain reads DSGVTQTPKHLITATGQRVTLRCSPRSGDLSVYWYQQSLDQGLQFLIQYYNGEERAKGNILERFSAQQFPDLHSELNLSSLELGDSALYFCASSVVVGQGTGELFFGEGSRLTVL.